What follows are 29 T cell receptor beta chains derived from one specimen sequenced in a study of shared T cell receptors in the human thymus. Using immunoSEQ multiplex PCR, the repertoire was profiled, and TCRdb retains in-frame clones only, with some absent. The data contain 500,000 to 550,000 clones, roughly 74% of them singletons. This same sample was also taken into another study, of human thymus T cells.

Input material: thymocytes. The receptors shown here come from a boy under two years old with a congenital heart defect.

The CDR3 spells CASSYRSGRARNIQYF. In nucleotides, the CDR3 is TGTGCCAGCAGTTACCGTAGCGGGAGGGCCCGGAACATTCAGTACTTC. V usage is TRBV6-5 and J usage is TRBJ2-4; 11 nucleotides match TRBD2. V shed 2 bases, J shed 7 bases, and the junction held 7 bases outside the gene matches. The CDR3 contains 16 residues. In germline, CDR1 is MNHEY, CDR2 SVGAGI.

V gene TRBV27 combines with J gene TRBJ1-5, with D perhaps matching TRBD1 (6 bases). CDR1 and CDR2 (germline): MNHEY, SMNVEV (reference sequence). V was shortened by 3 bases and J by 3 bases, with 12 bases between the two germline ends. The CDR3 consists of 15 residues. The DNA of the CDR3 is TGTGCCAGCAGTTTTCGCAGGGGATTCAATCAGCCCCAGCATTTT. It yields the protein CASSFRRGFNQPQHF.

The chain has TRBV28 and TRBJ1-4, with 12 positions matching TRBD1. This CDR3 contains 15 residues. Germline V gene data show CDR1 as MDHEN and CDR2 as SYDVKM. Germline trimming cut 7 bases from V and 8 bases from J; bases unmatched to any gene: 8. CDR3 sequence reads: CASNLWGQGAEKLFF. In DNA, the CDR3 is TGTGCCAGCAACCTCTGGGGACAGGGGGCGGAAAAACTGTTTTTT.

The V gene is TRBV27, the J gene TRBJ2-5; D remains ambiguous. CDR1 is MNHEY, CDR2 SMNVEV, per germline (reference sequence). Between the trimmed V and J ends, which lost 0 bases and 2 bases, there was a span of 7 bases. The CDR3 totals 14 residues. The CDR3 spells CASSLSAEQETQYF. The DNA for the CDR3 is TGTGCCAGCAGTTTATCGGCCGAACAAGAGACCCAGTACTTC.

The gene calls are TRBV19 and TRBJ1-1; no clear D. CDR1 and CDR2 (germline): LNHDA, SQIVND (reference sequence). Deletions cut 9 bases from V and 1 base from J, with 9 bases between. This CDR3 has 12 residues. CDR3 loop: CASGVSNTEAFF. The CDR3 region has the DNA TGTGCCAGCGGGGTCTCGAACACTGAAGCTTTCTTT.

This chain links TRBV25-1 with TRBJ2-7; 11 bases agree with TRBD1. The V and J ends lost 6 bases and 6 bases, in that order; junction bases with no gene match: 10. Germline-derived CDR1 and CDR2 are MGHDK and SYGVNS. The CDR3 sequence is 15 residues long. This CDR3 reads CASRPRDRGDSEQYF. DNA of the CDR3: TGTGCCAGCAGACCGAGGGACAGGGGGGACAGCGAGCAGTACTTC.

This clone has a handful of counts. The CDR3: CATSRDGGQGDSREKLFF. Here the CDR3 DNA reads TGTGCCACCAGCAGAGATGGGGGACAGGGGGATTCGCGCGAAAAACTGTTTTTT. This rearrangement joins TRBV15 to TRBJ1-4, with 11 bases that match TRBD1. This CDR3 has 18 amino acids. V lost 0 bases to trimming and J lost 8 bases; unmatched junction nucleotides: 11. Per germline, CDR1 LNHNV and CDR2 YYDKDF (reference sequence).

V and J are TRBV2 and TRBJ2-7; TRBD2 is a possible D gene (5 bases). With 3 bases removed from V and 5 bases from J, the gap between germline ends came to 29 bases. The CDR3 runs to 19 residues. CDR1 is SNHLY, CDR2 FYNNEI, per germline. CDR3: CASSEPFRGSPEVGHEQYF. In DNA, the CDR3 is TGTGCCAGCAGTGAGCCTTTCCGGGGTAGTCCAGAAGTAGGGCACGAGCAGTACTTC.

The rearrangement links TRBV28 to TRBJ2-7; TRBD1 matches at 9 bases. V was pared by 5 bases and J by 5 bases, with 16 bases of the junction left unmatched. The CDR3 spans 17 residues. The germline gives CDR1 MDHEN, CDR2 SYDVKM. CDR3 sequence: CASSTYAFGQGIDEQYF. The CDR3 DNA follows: TGTGCCAGCAGTACTTACGCCTTCGGACAGGGGATTGACGAGCAGTACTTC.

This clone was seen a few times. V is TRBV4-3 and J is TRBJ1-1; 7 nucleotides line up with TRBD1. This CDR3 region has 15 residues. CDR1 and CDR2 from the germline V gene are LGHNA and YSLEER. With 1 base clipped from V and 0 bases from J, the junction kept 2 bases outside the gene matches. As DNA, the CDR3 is TGCGCCAGCAGCCAAGGCAGGGGGATGAACACTGAAGCTTTCTTT. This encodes CASSQGRGMNTEAFF.

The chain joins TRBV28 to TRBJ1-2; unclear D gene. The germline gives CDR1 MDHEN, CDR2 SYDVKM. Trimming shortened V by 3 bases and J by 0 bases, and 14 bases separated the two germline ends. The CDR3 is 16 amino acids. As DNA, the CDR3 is TGTGCCAGCAGTTTCCGGGGTCCCGACCCTAACTATGGCTACACCTTC. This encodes CASSFRGPDPNYGYTF.

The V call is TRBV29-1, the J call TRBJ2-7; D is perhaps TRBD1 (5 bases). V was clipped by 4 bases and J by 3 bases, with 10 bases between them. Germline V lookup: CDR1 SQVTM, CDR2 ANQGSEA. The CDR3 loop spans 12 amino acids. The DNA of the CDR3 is TGCAGCGTTGTAGTAGGGGACTACGAGCAGTACTTC. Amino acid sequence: CSVVVGDYEQYF.

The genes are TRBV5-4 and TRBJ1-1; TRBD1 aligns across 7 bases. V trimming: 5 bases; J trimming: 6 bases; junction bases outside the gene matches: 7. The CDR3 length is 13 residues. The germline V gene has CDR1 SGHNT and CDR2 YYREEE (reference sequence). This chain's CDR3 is CASSPRGLPEAFF. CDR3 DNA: TGTGCCAGCAGTCCGAGGGGGCTACCTGAAGCTTTCTTT. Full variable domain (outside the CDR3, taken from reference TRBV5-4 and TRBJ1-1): ETGVTQSPTHLIKTRGQQVTLRCSSQSGHNTVSWYQQALGQGPQFIFQYYREEENGRGNFPPRFSGLQFPNYSSELNVNALELDDSALYLCASSPRGLPEAFFGQGTRLTVV.

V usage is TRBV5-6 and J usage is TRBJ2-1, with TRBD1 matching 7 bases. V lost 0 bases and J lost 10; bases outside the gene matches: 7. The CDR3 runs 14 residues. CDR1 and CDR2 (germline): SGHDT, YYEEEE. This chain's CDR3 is CASSLGGTADEQFF. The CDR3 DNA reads TGTGCCAGCAGCTTGGGTGGGACAGCTGACGAGCAGTTCTTC.

CDR3 amino acids: CASSSPGGGGQETQYF. In DNA form, the CDR3 reads TGTGCCAGCAGTTCCCCAGGGGGAGGAGGCCAAGAGACCCAGTACTTC. The chain carries TRBV25-1 and TRBJ2-5; D possibly corresponds to TRBD1 (7 bases). V lost 5 bases and J lost 1, with 17 bases in between. The CDR3 spans 16 residues. Per the germline V gene, CDR1 is MGHDK and CDR2 is SYGVNS. The full variable domain, with the rest looked up from reference TRBV25-1 and TRBJ2-5, is EADIYQTPRYLVIGTGKKITLECSQTMGHDKMYWYQQDPGMELHLIHYSYGVNSTEKGDLSSESTVSRIRTEHFPLTLESARPSHTSQYLCASSSPGGGGQETQYFGPGTRLLVL.

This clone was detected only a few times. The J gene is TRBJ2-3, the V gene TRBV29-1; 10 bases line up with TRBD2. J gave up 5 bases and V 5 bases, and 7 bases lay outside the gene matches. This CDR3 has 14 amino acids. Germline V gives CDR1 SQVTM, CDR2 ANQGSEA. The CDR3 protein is CSVSHRLAGDTQYF. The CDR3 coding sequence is TGCAGCGTTAGTCACAGACTAGCGGGAGATACGCAGTATTTT.

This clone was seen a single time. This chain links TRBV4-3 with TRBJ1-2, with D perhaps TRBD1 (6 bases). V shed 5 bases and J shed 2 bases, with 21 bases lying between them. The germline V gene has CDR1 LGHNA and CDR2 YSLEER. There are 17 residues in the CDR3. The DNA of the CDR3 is TGCGCCAGCAGCGTTCAGAGCCCCGACAGGAAAAACTATGGCTACACCTTC. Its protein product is CASSVQSPDRKNYGYTF.

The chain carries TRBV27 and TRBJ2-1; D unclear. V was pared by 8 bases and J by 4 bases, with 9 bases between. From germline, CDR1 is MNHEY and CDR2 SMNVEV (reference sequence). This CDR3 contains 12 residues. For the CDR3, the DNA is TGTGCCAGCGGTACCCTATACAATGAGCAGTTCTTC. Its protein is CASGTLYNEQFF.

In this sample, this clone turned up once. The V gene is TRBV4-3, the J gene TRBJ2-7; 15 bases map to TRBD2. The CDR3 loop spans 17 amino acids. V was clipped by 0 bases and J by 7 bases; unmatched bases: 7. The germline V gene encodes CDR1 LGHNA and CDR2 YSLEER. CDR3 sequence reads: CASSQDMGLAGGREQYF. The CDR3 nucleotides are TGCGCCAGCAGCCAAGACATGGGACTAGCGGGAGGACGGGAGCAGTACTTC.

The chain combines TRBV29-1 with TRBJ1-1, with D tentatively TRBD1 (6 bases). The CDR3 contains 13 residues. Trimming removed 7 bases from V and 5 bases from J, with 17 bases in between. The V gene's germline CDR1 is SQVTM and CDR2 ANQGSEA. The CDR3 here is CSGIQGPRTEAFF. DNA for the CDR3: TGCAGCGGCATACAGGGCCCGAGGACTGAAGCTTTCTTT.

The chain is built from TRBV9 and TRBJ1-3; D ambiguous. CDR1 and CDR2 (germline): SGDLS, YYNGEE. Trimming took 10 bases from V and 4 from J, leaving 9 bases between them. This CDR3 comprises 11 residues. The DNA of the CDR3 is TGTGCCCTTTGGCTGGGAAACACCATATATTTT. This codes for CALWLGNTIYF.

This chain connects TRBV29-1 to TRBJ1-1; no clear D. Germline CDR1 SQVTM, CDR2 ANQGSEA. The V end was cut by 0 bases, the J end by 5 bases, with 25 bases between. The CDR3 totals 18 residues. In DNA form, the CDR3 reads TGCAGCGTTGAAGATCGGGGTGGGCGTCCACAACCTGGAACTGAAGCTTTCTTT. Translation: CSVEDRGGRPQPGTEAFF.

The CDR3 coding sequence is TGTGCCTCCTTTCCCCTAGCGGGAGAATGGTGGGGTTACGAGCAGTACTTC. Translated: CASFPLAGEWWGYEQYF. V is TRBV7-8 and J is TRBJ2-7, with 10 positions matching TRBD2. The germline gives CDR1 SGHVS, CDR2 FQNEAQ. The CDR3 runs to 17 residues. The junction had 20 bases not matched to a gene; V was cut back by 11 bases and J by 4 bases.

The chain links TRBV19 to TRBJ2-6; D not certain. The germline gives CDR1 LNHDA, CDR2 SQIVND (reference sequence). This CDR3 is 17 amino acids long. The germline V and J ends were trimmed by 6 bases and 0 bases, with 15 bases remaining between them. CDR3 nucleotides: TGTGCCAGTAGAAACAGTCATCCCAGCTCTGGGGCCAACGTCCTGACTTTC. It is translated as CASRNSHPSSGANVLTF.

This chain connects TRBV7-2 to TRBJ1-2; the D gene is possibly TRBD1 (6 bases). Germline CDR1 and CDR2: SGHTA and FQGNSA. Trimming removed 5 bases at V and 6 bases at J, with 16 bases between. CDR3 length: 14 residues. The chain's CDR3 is CASSAVDRFNGYTF. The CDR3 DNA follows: TGTGCCAGCAGCGCGGTGGACAGATTTAATGGCTACACCTTC.

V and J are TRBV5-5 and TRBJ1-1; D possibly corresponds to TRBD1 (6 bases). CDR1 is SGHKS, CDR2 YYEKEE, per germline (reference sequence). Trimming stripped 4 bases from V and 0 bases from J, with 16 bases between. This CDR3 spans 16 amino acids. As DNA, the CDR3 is TGTGCCAGCAGCGCCTGGGCAGGGGATATGAACACTGAAGCTTTCTTT. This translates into CASSAWAGDMNTEAFF.

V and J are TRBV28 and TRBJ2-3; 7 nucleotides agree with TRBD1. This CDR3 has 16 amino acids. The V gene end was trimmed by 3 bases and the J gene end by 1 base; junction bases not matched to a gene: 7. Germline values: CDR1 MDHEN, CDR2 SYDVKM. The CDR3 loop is CASSFSLGGGTDTQYF. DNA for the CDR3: TGTGCCAGCAGTTTCAGTCTAGGGGGCGGCACAGATACGCAGTATTTT.

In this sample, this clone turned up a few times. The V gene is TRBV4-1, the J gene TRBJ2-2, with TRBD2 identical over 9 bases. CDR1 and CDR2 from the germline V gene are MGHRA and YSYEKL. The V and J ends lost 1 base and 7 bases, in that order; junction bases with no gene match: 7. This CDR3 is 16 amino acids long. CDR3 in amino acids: CASSQGGTSPHGELFF. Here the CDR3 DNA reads TGCGCCAGCAGCCAAGGAGGGACTAGCCCCCACGGGGAGCTGTTTTTT.

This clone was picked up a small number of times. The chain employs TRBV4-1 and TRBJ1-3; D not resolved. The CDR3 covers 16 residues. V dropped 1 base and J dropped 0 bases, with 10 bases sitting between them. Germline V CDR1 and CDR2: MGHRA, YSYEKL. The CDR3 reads CASSQGATSSGNTIYF. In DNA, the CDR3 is TGCGCCAGCAGCCAAGGGGCGACAAGCTCTGGAAACACCATATATTTT.